This entry lists 10 T cell receptor beta chains sequenced from one sample in a study of cytomegalovirus exposure and HLA in healthy donors. 13 Jbeta primers and 60 Vbeta primers were used for the PCR. Here immunoSEQ multiplex PCR was the method, and the copy in TCRdb shows in-frame clones only, minus some. The sample has 110,000 or so clones; approximately 8% are singletons. The sequenced sample consisted of PBMCs. These receptors all come from a woman aged 40 to 50 in good health and CMV-seropositive.

The rearrangement joins TRBV6-6 to TRBJ1-5; TRBD1 is a possible D gene (6 bases). The ends were cut back, 5 bases at V and 3 bases at J, with 11 bases in the middle. In germline, CDR1 is MNHNY, CDR2 SVGAGI (reference sequence). The CDR3 contains 14 residues. Here the CDR3 reads CASSRQVNNQPQHF. The CDR3 DNA sequence: TGTGCCAGCAGTAGACAGGTCAACAATCAGCCCCAGCATTTT.

This clone has just a few counts. The gene calls are TRBV19 and TRBJ2-3; 12 bases align to TRBD2. Germline V gene lookup returns CDR1 LNHDA and CDR2 SQIVND (reference sequence). This CDR3 has 15 residues. V dropped 5 bases and J dropped 5; count of bases not matched to a gene: 5. The CDR3 nucleotides read TGTGCCAGTAGTCAGACTAGCGGGGGTAGAGATACGCAGTATTTT. It is translated as CASSQTSGGRDTQYF. Supplemented by reference TRBV19 and TRBJ2-3, the full variable domain reads DGGITQSPKYLFRKEGQNVTLSCEQNLNHDAMYWYRQDPGQGLRLIYYSQIVNDFQKGDIAEGYSVSREKKESFPLTVTSAQKNPTAFYLCASSQTSGGRDTQYFGPGTRLTVL.

The gene calls are TRBV6-1 and TRBJ1-5; D gene unclear. Germline lookup yields CDR1 MNHNS and CDR2 SASEGT. V was shortened by 3 bases and J by 7 bases, with 16 bases between the two germline ends. This CDR3 spans 15 amino acids. For the CDR3, the DNA is TGTGCCAGCAGTGATGGTCGGGCCGCGGGCCAGCCCCAGCATTTT. It specifies CASSDGRAAGQPQHF.

This chain connects TRBV18 to TRBJ1-1; a possible D gene is TRBD1 (5 bases). The CDR3 sequence is 12 residues long. Trimming left V 11 bases short and J 4 bases short, with 14 bases between. CDR1 and CDR2 from the germline V gene are KGHSH and LQKENI. The CDR3 DNA follows: TGTGCCGGGGGGGGAGGTGGCACTGAAGCTTTCTTT. Translating it yields CAGGGGGTEAFF.

The rearrangement uses TRBV5-1 and TRBJ2-2; D is undetermined. Trimming took off 1 base at V and 0 bases at J, with 4 bases between the two ends. Per the germline V gene, CDR1 is SGHRS and CDR2 is YFSETQ. The CDR3 length is 14 residues. The CDR3 region is CASSLSPNTGELFF. The DNA for the CDR3 is TGCGCCAGCAGCTTGTCTCCGAACACCGGGGAGCTGTTTTTT.

The chain uses TRBV16 and TRBJ1-5; tentative D call: TRBD1 (5 bases). Per germline, CDR1 KGHSY and CDR2 FQNENV. V was trimmed by 2 bases and J by 0 bases, leaving 11 bases between them. This CDR3 region has 16 residues. CDR3 region: CASSQGGAYSNQPQHF. Here the CDR3 DNA reads TGTGCCAGCAGCCAAGGAGGGGCTTATAGCAATCAGCCCCAGCATTTT.

V gene TRBV25-1 combines with J gene TRBJ2-7, with 7 bases that match TRBD2. Trimming at V came to 5 bases and at J to 3 bases, leaving 10 bases not matched to a gene. Germline V gene sequence: CDR1 MGHDK, CDR2 SYGVNS. CDR3 length equals 15 residues. The DNA of the CDR3 is TGTGCCAGCAGTCAGGGTTCTAGCGGACTCTACGAGCAGTACTTC. Translated: CASSQGSSGLYEQYF.

This clone has a handful of counts. The chain employs TRBV19 and TRBJ2-6; D call uncertain. V was shortened by 3 bases and J by 1 base, with 10 bases between the two germline ends. Germline V lookup: CDR1 LNHDA, CDR2 SQIVND (reference sequence). The CDR3 contains 16 residues. The DNA for the CDR3 is TGTGCCAGTAGTATTTCGGCAGGATCTGGGGCCAACGTCCTGACTTTC. Translating gives CASSISAGSGANVLTF.

This chain uses TRBV7-8 with TRBJ1-4; 9 bases are a match to TRBD1. The V segment lost 4 bases and the J segment 3 bases; nucleotides outside the gene matches: 12. Germline V gene sequence: CDR1 SGHVS, CDR2 FQNEAQ. CDR3 length: 18 amino acids. The CDR3 region has the DNA TGTGCCAGCAGCTCTTTAGGGACAGGGCCCCTCTCTAATGAAAAACTGTTTTTT. It yields the protein CASSSLGTGPLSNEKLFF.

The CDR3 sequence: CASSQDLRGMPNEKLFF. The CDR3 nucleotides are TGTGCCAGCAGCCAAGATCTTAGGGGGATGCCTAATGAAAAACTGTTTTTT. The rearrangement uses TRBV4-2 and TRBJ1-4; D perhaps matches TRBD1 (6 bases). Trimming pared 0 bases from V and 3 bases from J, leaving 14 bases between. Germline V gene data show CDR1 as LGHNA and CDR2 as YNFKEQ. The CDR3 spans 17 residues.